These 9 T cell receptor beta chains were all obtained from the same sample, sequenced in a study of T-cell reconstitution after alpha-beta-depleted transplantation in children. Preparing the TCRbeta library involved the use of unique molecular identifiers. One entry per CDR3 protein, called by TCRdb with MiXCR from the PCR reads. Altogether around 370,000 distinct CDR3 sequences are present, around a tenth being singletons, with the ten largest covering more than 2%. The material was PBMCs from the stem cell graft donor, obtained from the stem cell graft. The receptor source for this set is a human donor who donated a stem cell graft to a child with acute lymphoblastic leukemia.

CDR3 nucleotides: TGCGCCAGCAGCCAGGTGACCCTCGGGGACGGAGGCTACACCTTC. Translation: CASSQVTLGDGGYTF. The genes are TRBV4-3 and TRBJ1-2; the D gene is possibly TRBD1 (5 bases). Germline V CDR1 and CDR2: LGHNA, YSLEER. The CDR3 loop spans 15 amino acids. Trimming pared 3 bases from V and 8 bases from J, leaving 19 bases between.

V and J are TRBV7-8 and TRBJ1-3, with 8 positions matching TRBD1. Germline CDR1 SGHVS, CDR2 FQNEAQ. V lost 5 bases to trimming and J lost 2 bases; unmatched junction nucleotides: 8. This CDR3 has 16 amino acids. CDR3 region: CASSLLTGATGNTIYF. The CDR3 DNA reads as TGTGCCAGCAGCCTATTGACAGGGGCAACTGGAAACACCATATATTTT. Variable domain in full (rest from reference TRBV7-8 and TRBJ1-3): GAGVSQSPRYKVAKRGQDVALRCDPISGHVSLFWYQQALGQGPEFLTYFQNEAQLDKSGLPSDRFFAERPEGSVSTLKIQRTQQEDSAVYLCASSLLTGATGNTIYFGEGSWLTVV.

This chain uses TRBV20-1 with TRBJ2-6; D is ambiguous. V lost 0 bases and J 2 bases, leaving 26 bases between the germline ends. From germline, CDR1 is DFQATT and CDR2 SNEGSKA (reference sequence). This CDR3 has 21 residues. In DNA, the CDR3 is TGCAGTGCTAGAGATCCCCTTCGAGCGCCCTTTGAGGATCCTGGGGCCAACGTCCTGACTTTC. Amino acid sequence: CSARDPLRAPFEDPGANVLTF.

This clonotype was seen at least ten times. The CDR3 protein is CASSPGNRRQTGELFF. The CDR3 coding sequence is TGTGCCAGCAGTCCCGGTAATCGGCGACAGACCGGGGAGCTGTTTTTT. V usage is TRBV27 and J usage is TRBJ2-2; possible D gene TRBD1, 5 bases. CDR3 length equals 16 residues. V lost 5 bases to trimming and J lost 5 bases, with 18 bases between them. Germline V gene data show CDR1 as MNHEY and CDR2 as SMNVEV (reference sequence).

This clonotype was detected a few times. The chain uses TRBV18 and TRBJ2-3, with D unresolved. Germline V gene sequence: CDR1 KGHSH, CDR2 LQKENI. The CDR3 spans 15 residues. V was shortened by 3 bases and J by 0 bases, with 10 bases between the two germline ends. CDR3 residues: CASSPTFSSTDTQYF. Here the CDR3 DNA reads TGTGCCAGCTCACCCACCTTCTCTAGCACAGATACGCAGTATTTT. Full variable domain (outside the CDR3, taken from reference TRBV18 and TRBJ2-3): NAGVMQNPRHLVRRRGQEARLRCSPMKGHSHVYWYRQLPEEGLKFMVYLQKENIIDESGMPKERFSAEFPKEGPSILRIQQVVRGDSAAYFCASSPTFSSTDTQYFGPGTRLTVL.

This clonotype was detected many times. The V gene is TRBV20-1, the J gene TRBJ2-7; 8 bases are a match to TRBD2. Germline V gene data show CDR1 as DFQATT and CDR2 as SNEGSKA (reference sequence). V dropped 7 bases and J dropped 4; count of bases not matched to a gene: 15. There are 15 residues in the CDR3. The CDR3, as DNA: TGCAGTGTACCCTGGATAGCGGGATTGCGATACGAGCAGTACTTC. Its translation: CSVPWIAGLRYEQYF.

This clonotype was seen only a few times. The chain recombines TRBV28 with TRBJ2-5; D gene ambiguous. CDR1 and CDR2 (germline): MDHEN, SYDVKM. This CDR3 spans 13 amino acids. V lost 2 bases and J lost 7, with 11 bases in between. The CDR3 region has the DNA TGTGCCAGCAGTTTAGAGACACCAAGGACCCAGTACTTC. It is translated as CASSLETPRTQYF.

This rearrangement joins TRBV14 to TRBJ2-7; D may match TRBD1 or TRBD2 (6 bases each). The germline V gene encodes CDR1 SGHDN and CDR2 FVKESK. This CDR3 is 14 amino acids long. Trimming stripped 11 bases from V and 5 bases from J, with 22 bases between. CDR3 sequence: CARDTGGSSDEQYF. In DNA, the CDR3 is TGTGCCCGGGACACCGGGGGCTCTAGTGACGAGCAGTACTTC.

This chain joins TRBV29-1 and TRBJ2-5, with TRBD2 identical over 7 bases. The trim removed 2 bases at V and 4 bases at J, leaving 10 bases unmatched. Germline V lookup: CDR1 SQVTM, CDR2 ANQGSEA. The CDR3 is 15 amino acids. The DNA of the CDR3 is TGCAGCGTTGAAAAACTAGCGCGAGCTTCAGAGACCCAGTACTTC. It translates to CSVEKLARASETQYF.